These T cell receptor beta chains were read from a single sample in a study of long-term antiretroviral therapy in people with HIV. TCRdb's table, derived via immunoSEQ multiplex PCR, lists solely in-frame clones and lacks some. The data show tens of thousands of clones, with roughly 81% seen just once and 4.5% to 5% held by the top ten. Sequencing used unsorted PBMCs, obtained 2.8 years before starting antiretroviral therapy. The receptors come from a woman between 25 and 40 years old with HIV. Each CDR3 is given with its conserved first and last residue. The D gene is left open where the match is weak. Clone size is not always given. Where it is, it says once, few, many or a class for expanded clones.

v_gene	j_gene	abundance	len	d_gene	CDR3nt	CDR3aa
TRBV25-1	TRBJ2-7	.	13	.	TGTGCCAGCAGTGAACAGGGTACCTACGAGCAGTACTTC	CASSEQGTYEQYF
TRBV5-1	TRBJ2-5	.	14	.	TGCGCCAGCAGTGGTGGAGACACCAAAGAGACCCAGTACTTC	CASSGGDTKETQYF
TRBV6-1	TRBJ2-3	once	12	.	TGTGCCAGCGACCCCAGCACAGATACGCAGTATTTT	CASDPSTDTQYF
TRBV7-9	TRBJ2-3	.	16	.	TGTGCCAGCAGCCCCCGGGATGGCCATAGCACAGATACGCAGTATTTT	CASSPRDGHSTDTQYF
TRBV2	TRBJ1-5	.	14	.	TGTGCCAGCAGTGATCTGATTTCTAGTCAGCCCCAGCATTTT	CASSDLISSQPQHF
TRBV11-1	TRBJ1-5	.	14	.	TGTGCCAGCAGCTTGGATGGACGGAATCAGCCCCAGCATTTT	CASSLDGRNQPQHF
TRBV27	TRBJ2-2	few	17	TRBD1	TGTGCCAGCAGCCGGATCCCGACAGGGTCTCGCACCGGGGAGCTGTTTTTT	CASSRIPTGSRTGELFF
TRBV12-5	TRBJ1-6	.	13	TRBD1	TGTGCTAGTTGCAGGGGGCGTGATTCACCCCTCCACTTT	CASCRGRDSPLHF
TRBV5-1	TRBJ2-1	once	16	.	TGCGCCAGCAGCTTGGTTGGGGATAGCTCCTACAATGAGCAGTTCTTC	CASSLVGDSSYNEQFF
TRBV19	TRBJ1-2	.	14	TRBD1	TGTGCCAGTAGGGAGGCAGGGGGCGACTATGGCTACACCTTC	CASREAGGDYGYTF
TRBV7-2	TRBJ2-5	.	14	.	TGTGCCAGCAGCCCGGGACCGAGTCCGGAGACCCAGTACTTC	CASSPGPSPETQYF
TRBV6-1	TRBJ2-3	once	12	.	TGTGCCAGCACCGATAGGTCAGATACGCAGTATTTT	CASTDRSDTQYF
TRBV2	TRBJ1-6	.	16	.	TGTGCCAGCTTGTCTCGTGCCAGGGGATTTTATTCACCCCTCCACTTT	CASLSRARGFYSPLHF
TRBV19	TRBJ2-2	.	13	.	TGTGCCAGCGTCACAGGGTACACCGGGGAGCTGTTTTTT	CASVTGYTGELFF
TRBV2	TRBJ1-2	few	12	.	TGTGCCAGCAATGACTACGGCTATGGCTACACCTTC	CASNDYGYGYTF
TRBV5-4	TRBJ1-1	.	13	.	TGTGCCAGCAGCCCCCGTTCGAACACTGAAGCTTTCTTT	CASSPRSNTEAFF
TRBV19	TRBJ1-2	.	14	.	TGTGCCAGTAGCGAGGGGAGTTTGGGCTATGGCTACACCTTC	CASSEGSLGYGYTF
TRBV18	TRBJ2-3	.	15	.	TGTGCCAGCTCACCCGTTGAACGGGGCACAGATACGCAGTATTTT	CASSPVERGTDTQYF
TRBV6-5	TRBJ1-1	few	14	.	TGTGCCAGCAGTCAACAGAGGGGAGTCACTGAAGCTTTCTTT	CASSQQRGVTEAFF
TRBV27	TRBJ2-3	.	16	.	TGTGCCAGCAGTTTTTTCGGGGGCAGTTACGGAGATACGCAGTATTTT	CASSFFGGSYGDTQYF
TRBV5-1	TRBJ2-1	.	16	.	TGCGCCAGCAGCGACGTCAGGGTTAGCTCCTACAATGAGCAGTTCTTC	CASSDVRVSSYNEQFF
TRBV10-3	TRBJ2-2	.	13	.	TGTGCCATACAGGAAGCGAACACCGGGGAGCTGTTTTTT	CAIQEANTGELFF
TRBV9	TRBJ1-3	.	15	.	TGTGCCAGCAGCGTAGGGAGGGGAACTGGAAACACCATATATTTT	CASSVGRGTGNTIYF
TRBV28	TRBJ1-1	.	12	.	TGTGCCAGCAGGGGGATCTCCCCCGGAGCTTTCTTT	CASRGISPGAFF
TRBV29-1	TRBJ1-1	.	12	TRBD1	TGCAGCGTTCAGGGGGCGACCACTGAAGCTTTCTTT	CSVQGATTEAFF
TRBV6-1	TRBJ1-2	.	16	.	TGTGCCAGCAGTGAAGAAGGGTATGGGGGCTCTTATGGCTACACCTTC	CASSEEGYGGSYGYTF
TRBV19	TRBJ1-5	.	13	.	TGTGCCAGTAGTATAGACCCCAATCAGCCCCAGCATTTT	CASSIDPNQPQHF
TRBV6-5	TRBJ1-2	.	15	.	TGTGCCAGCAGTTACACCCCGGGGGTGGGCTATGGCTACACCTTC	CASSYTPGVGYGYTF
TRBV30	TRBJ1-6	.	16	TRBD1	TGTGCCTGGAGACGGCGGGACAGCTCCTATAATTCACCCCTCCACTTT	CAWRRRDSSYNSPLHF
TRBV7-2	TRBJ1-5	.	15	TRBD1	TGTGCCAGCAGCACCGGACAGGGGGCAAGGCAGCCCCAGCATTTT	CASSTGQGARQPQHF
TRBV7-3	TRBJ2-1	.	16	TRBD2	TGTGCCAGCAGCTTATCGAGCGGGGGGGCCATAAATGAGCAGTTCTTC	CASSLSSGGAINEQFF
TRBV2	TRBJ1-1	.	13	.	TGTGCCAGTAGCCGAGGGGAGGGGACTGAAGCTTTCTTT	CASSRGEGTEAFF
TRBV19	TRBJ1-2	once	15	TRBD1	TGTGCCAGTAGTCCAGGACAGGGGGACTTGGATGGCTACACCTTC	CASSPGQGDLDGYTF
TRBV4-1	TRBJ1-1	.	15	TRBD1	TGCGCCAGCAGCCAAAGGGGCAGGGGGCTCACTGAAGCTTTCTTT	CASSQRGRGLTEAFF
TRBV10-3	TRBJ1-1	.	16	TRBD1	TGTGCCATCAGTGCACACCGGGACAGTGGTGTGACTGAAGCTTTCTTT	CAISAHRDSGVTEAFF
TRBV18	TRBJ2-1	.	16	TRBD2	TGTGCCAGCTCACCACCGGCGGGGGGGTCCTACAATGAGCAGTTCTTC	CASSPPAGGSYNEQFF
TRBV27	TRBJ1-5	.	16	TRBD1	TGTGCCAGCAGTCCAAGGACAGGGTGGGCCAATCAGCCCCAGCATTTT	CASSPRTGWANQPQHF
TRBV6-1	TRBJ2-5	.	15	TRBD1	TGTGCCAGCAGTTGGGACAGGGGGACGCGGGGGACCCAGTACTTC	CASSWDRGTRGTQYF
TRBV4-2	TRBJ1-1	.	13	.	TGTGCCAGCGGACCATTCAGGGATACTGAAGCTTTCTTT	CASGPFRDTEAFF
TRBV6-1	TRBJ2-1	few	15	TRBD2	TGTGCCAGCAGTGAGACTAGCGGCTCCTACAATGAGCAGTTCTTC	CASSETSGSYNEQFF
TRBV6-1	TRBJ1-2	once	13	.	TGTGCCAGCAGCCATTCTACAGGGAATGGCTACACCTTC	CASSHSTGNGYTF
TRBV11-3	TRBJ2-5	.	15	TRBD2	TGTGCCAGCAGCCCACGGACTAGCCAGGCGGAGACCCAGTACTTC	CASSPRTSQAETQYF
TRBV4-1	TRBJ1-6	once	19	.	TGCGCCAGCAGCCCTAGGGGGTATGGGAGGGGTGGAGATAATTCACCCCTCCACTTT	CASSPRGYGRGGDNSPLHF
TRBV30	TRBJ2-2	.	14	.	TGTGCCTGGAGAGCCCGAGGGGGCACCGGGGAGCTGTTTTTT	CAWRARGGTGELFF
TRBV4-2	TRBJ2-7	.	16	TRBD1	TGTGCCAGCAGCCAAGCAACCGGACAGGGGGCCTACGAGCAGTACTTC	CASSQATGQGAYEQYF
TRBV6-1	TRBJ2-2	.	14	TRBD1	TGTGCCTCCCAGGGGGACAGGGGCACCGGGGAGCTGTTTTTT	CASQGDRGTGELFF
TRBV29-1	TRBJ1-1	.	13	.	TGCAGCGTCGCCCAATACAAGAACACTGAAGCTTTCTTT	CSVAQYKNTEAFF
TRBV14	TRBJ1-6	.	18	.	TGTGCCAGCAGCCAATCTGAATCAGAGACTTCTTATAATTCACCCCTCCACTTT	CASSQSESETSYNSPLHF
TRBV6-4	TRBJ2-1	medium-sized	16	TRBD2	TGTGCCAGCAGTGAAACGACTAGCGGGGGCCCTAATGAGCAGTTCTTC	CASSETTSGGPNEQFF
TRBV6-1	TRBJ2-5	few	15	.	TGTGCCAGCAGTGAAGTTGGAGGGAACCAAGAGACCCAGTACTTC	CASSEVGGNQETQYF